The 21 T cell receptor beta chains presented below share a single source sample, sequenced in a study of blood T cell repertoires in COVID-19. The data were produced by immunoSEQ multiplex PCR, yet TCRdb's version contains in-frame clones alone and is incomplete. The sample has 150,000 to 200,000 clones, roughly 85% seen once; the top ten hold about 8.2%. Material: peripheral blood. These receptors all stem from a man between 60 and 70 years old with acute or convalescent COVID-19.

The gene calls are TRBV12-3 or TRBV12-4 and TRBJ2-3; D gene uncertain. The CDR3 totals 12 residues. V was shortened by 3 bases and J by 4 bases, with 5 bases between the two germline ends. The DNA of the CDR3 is TGTGCCAGCAGTTTGGCCCCAGATACGCAGTATTTT. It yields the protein CASSLAPDTQYF.

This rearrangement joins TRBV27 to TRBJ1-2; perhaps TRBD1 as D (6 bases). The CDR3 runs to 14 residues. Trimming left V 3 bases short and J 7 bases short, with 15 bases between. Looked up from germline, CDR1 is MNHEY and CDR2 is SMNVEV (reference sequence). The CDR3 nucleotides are TGTGCCAGCAGTTTCTCCGACAGGCTTACTGGCTACACCTTC. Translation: CASSFSDRLTGYTF.

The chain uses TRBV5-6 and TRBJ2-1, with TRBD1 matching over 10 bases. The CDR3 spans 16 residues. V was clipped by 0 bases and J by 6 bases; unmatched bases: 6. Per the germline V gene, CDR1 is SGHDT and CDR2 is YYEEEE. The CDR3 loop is CASSLGGQGRPNEQFF. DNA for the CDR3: TGTGCCAGCAGCTTGGGGGGACAGGGGAGACCCAATGAGCAGTTCTTC.

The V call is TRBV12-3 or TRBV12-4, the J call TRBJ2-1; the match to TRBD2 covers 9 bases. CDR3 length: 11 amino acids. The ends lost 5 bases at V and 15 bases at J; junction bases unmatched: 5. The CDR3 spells CASSAGTSLFF. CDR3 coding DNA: TGTGCCAGCAGTGCAGGGACTAGCCTGTTCTTC.

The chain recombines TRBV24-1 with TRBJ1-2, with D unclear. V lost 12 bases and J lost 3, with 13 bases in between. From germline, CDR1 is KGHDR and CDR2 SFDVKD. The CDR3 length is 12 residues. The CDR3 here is CAASGLDYGYTF. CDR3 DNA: TGTGCCGCCTCCGGGTTGGACTATGGCTACACCTTC.

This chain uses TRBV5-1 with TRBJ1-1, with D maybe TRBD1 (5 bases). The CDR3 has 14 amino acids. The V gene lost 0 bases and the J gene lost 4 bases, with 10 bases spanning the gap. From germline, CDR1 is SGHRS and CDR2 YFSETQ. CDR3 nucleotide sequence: TGCGCCAGCAGCTTGGCTCCAGGGCCCACTGAAGCTTTCTTT. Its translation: CASSLAPGPTEAFF.

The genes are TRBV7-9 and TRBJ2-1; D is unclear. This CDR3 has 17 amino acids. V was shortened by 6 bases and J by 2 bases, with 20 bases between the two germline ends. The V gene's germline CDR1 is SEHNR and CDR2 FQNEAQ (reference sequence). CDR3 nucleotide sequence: TGTGCCAGCAGTCTACCCTTTCGTCAAAGCACCTACAATGAGCAGTTCTTC. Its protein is CASSLPFRQSTYNEQFF.

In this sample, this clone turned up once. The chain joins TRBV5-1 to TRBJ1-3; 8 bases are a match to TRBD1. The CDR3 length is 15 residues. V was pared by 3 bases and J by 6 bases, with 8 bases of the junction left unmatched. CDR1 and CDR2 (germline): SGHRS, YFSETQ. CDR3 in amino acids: CASSYQGAEENTIYF. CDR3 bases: TGCGCCAGCAGCTACCAGGGGGCTGAAGAAAACACCATATATTTT.

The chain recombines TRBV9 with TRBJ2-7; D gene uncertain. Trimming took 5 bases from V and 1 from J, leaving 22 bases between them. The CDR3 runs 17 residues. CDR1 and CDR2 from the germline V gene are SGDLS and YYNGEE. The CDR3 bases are TGTGCCAGCAGTCCTTCCTCGGTCGTTCCATTTTCCTACGAGCAGTACTTC. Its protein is CASSPSSVVPFSYEQYF.

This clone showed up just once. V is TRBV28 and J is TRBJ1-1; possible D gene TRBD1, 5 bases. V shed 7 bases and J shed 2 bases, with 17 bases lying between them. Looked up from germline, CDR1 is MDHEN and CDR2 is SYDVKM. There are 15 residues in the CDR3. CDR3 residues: CASTGASGANTEAFF. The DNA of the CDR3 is TGTGCCAGCACGGGTGCCTCTGGGGCCAACACTGAAGCTTTCTTT.

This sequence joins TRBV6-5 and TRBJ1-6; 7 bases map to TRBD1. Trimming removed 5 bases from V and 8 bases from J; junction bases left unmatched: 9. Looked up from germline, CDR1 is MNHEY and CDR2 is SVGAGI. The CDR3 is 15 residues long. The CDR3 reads CASSPQGVTDSPLHF. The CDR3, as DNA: TGTGCCAGCAGTCCCCAGGGGGTTACAGATTCACCCCTCCACTTT.

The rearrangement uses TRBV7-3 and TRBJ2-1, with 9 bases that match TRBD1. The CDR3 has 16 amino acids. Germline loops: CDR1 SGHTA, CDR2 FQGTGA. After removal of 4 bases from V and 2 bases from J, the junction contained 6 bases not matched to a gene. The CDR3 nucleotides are TGTGCCAGCAGCTCATCACAGGGGGCGCCCTACAATGAGCAGTTCTTC. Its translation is CASSSSQGAPYNEQFF. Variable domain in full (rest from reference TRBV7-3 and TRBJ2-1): GAGVSQTPSNKVTEKGKYVELRCDPISGHTALYWYRQSLGQGPEFLIYFQGTGAADDSGLPNDRFFAVRPEGSVSTLKIQRTERGDSAVYLCASSSSQGAPYNEQFFGPGTRLTVL.

The CDR3 reads CASSSSGRGWETQYF. The CDR3, as DNA: TGTGCCAGCAGCTCCAGCGGGAGGGGATGGGAGACCCAGTACTTC. V usage is TRBV7-3 and J usage is TRBJ2-5, with 10 positions matching TRBD2. The germline V gene has CDR1 SGHTA and CDR2 FQGTGA. The CDR3 is made up of 15 amino acids. The V and J ends lost 4 bases and 5 bases, in that order; junction bases with no gene match: 7.

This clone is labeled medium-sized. The CDR3 DNA is TGTGCCAGCTCACCATCGGACAGCCCCACCGGGGAGCTGTTTTTT. Its protein is CASSPSDSPTGELFF. The rearrangement joins TRBV18 to TRBJ2-2; D is possibly TRBD1 (6 bases). The length of the CDR3 is 15 residues. V was clipped by 2 bases and J by 4 bases, with 11 bases between them. From germline, CDR1 is KGHSH and CDR2 LQKENI.

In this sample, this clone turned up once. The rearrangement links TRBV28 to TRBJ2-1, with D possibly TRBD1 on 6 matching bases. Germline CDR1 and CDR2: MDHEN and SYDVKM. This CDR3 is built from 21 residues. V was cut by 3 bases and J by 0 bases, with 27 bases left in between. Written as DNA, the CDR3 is TGTGCCAGCAGTTTCAATGGTGGACAGCGGATTTTACTAAGCTCCTACAATGAGCAGTTCTTC. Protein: CASSFNGGQRILLSSYNEQFF.

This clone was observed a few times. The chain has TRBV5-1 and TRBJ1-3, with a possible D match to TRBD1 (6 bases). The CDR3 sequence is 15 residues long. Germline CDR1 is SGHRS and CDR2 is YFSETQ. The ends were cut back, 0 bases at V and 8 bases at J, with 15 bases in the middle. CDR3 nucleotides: TGCGCCAGCAGCTTGGGACAGGCGACCGGGGACACCATATATTTT. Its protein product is CASSLGQATGDTIYF.

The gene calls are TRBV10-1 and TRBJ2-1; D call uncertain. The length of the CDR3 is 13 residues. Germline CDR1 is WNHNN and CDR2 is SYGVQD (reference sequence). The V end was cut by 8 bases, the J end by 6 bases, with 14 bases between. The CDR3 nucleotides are TGCGCCAGCGCCCGCGCCCGAGGCAATGAGCAGTTCTTC. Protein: CASARARGNEQFF.

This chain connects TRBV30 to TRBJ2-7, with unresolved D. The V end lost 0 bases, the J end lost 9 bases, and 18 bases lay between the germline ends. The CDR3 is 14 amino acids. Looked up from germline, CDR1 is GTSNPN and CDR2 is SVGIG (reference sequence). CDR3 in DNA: TGTGCCTGGAGTGTATCCAGTAGATCATCTAGGCAGTACTTC. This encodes CAWSVSSRSSRQYF.

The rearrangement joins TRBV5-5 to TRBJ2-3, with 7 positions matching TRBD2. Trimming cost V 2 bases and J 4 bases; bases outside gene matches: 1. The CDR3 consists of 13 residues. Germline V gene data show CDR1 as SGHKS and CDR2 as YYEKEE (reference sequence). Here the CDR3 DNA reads TGTGCCAGCAGCTTTGGGGGGGCAGATACGCAGTATTTT. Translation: CASSFGGADTQYF.

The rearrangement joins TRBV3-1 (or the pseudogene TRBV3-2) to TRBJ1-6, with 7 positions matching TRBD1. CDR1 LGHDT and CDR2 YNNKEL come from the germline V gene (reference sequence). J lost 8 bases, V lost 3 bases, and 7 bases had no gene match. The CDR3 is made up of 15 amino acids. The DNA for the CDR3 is TGTGCCAGCAGCCACACACATACAGGGGATTCACCCCTCCACTTT. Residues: CASSHTHTGDSPLHF.

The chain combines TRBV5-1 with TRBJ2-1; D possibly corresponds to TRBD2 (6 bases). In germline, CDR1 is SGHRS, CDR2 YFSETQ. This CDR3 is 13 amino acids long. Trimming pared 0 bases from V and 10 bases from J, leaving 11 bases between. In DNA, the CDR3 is TGCGCCAGCAGCTTGGTCCCAAGCGGGGAGCAGTTCTTC. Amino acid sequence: CASSLVPSGEQFF.